One sample yielded the 28 T cell receptor beta chains listed below, sequenced in a study of blood T cell repertoires in COVID-19. Some clones are missing from TCRdb's copy, which holds only in-frame ones; the method was immunoSEQ multiplex PCR. There are approximately 280,000 clones in the sample; 85% occur only once, and about 2.5% lies in the top ten. The material sequenced was PBMCs or T cells enriched from blood (not recorded which). The source is a woman in her forties or fifties who had recovered from COVID-19.

The V call is TRBV7-2, the J call TRBJ2-4; D possibly corresponds to TRBD2 (6 bases). The germline gives CDR1 SGHTA, CDR2 FQGNSA. V was clipped by 4 bases and J by 0 bases, with 19 bases between them. CDR3 length: 18 amino acids. CDR3 in amino acids: CASSSGGARTKAKNIQYF. The CDR3 bases are TGTGCCAGCAGCTCCGGGGGTGCGCGGACTAAAGCCAAAAACATTCAGTACTTC.

This chain uses TRBV5-1 with TRBJ1-4, with D perhaps matching TRBD1 (5 bases). Germline V gene sequence: CDR1 SGHRS, CDR2 YFSETQ. CDR3 size: 16 residues. V lost 4 bases and J 0 bases, leaving 13 bases between the germline ends. This CDR3 is CASSVQADATNEKLFF. The CDR3 DNA follows: TGCGCCAGCAGCGTACAGGCCGATGCAACTAATGAAAAACTGTTTTTT.

The chain couples TRBV15 to TRBJ1-4, with TRBD1 matching over 9 bases. After removal of 1 base from V and 8 bases from J, the junction contained 5 bases not matched to a gene. Germline CDR1 and CDR2: LNHNV and YYDKDF (reference sequence). The CDR3 is 15 amino acids. CDR3 amino acids: CATSRAGTGREKLFF. CDR3 DNA sequence: TGTGCCACCAGCAGAGCTGGGACAGGGAGAGAAAAACTGTTTTTT.

The rearrangement joins TRBV5-8 to TRBJ1-3; D may be TRBD1 (6 bases). The CDR3 covers 15 residues. V shed 2 bases and J shed 0 bases, with 9 bases lying between them. The germline V gene has CDR1 SGHTS and CDR2 YDEGEE. The CDR3 here is CASSFGQLSGNTIYF. The CDR3 DNA follows: TGTGCCAGCAGCTTCGGACAGCTCTCTGGAAACACCATATATTTT.

This clone has a single count. The rearrangement links TRBV19 to TRBJ2-3; 7 bases map to TRBD1. From germline, CDR1 is LNHDA and CDR2 SQIVND (reference sequence). The CDR3 covers 13 residues. After removal of 3 bases from V and 4 bases from J, the junction contained 1 base not matched to a gene. CDR3 amino acids: CASSIDRADTQYF. As DNA, the CDR3 is TGTGCCAGTAGTATTGACAGGGCAGATACGCAGTATTTT.

The genes are TRBV4-1 and TRBJ1-1; D possibly corresponds to TRBD1 (6 bases). V was pared by 2 bases and J by 10 bases, with 14 bases between. This CDR3 contains 13 residues. Germline lookup yields CDR1 MGHRA and CDR2 YSYEKL. CDR3 residues: CASSQIFAGVAFF. The DNA of the CDR3 is TGCGCCAGCAGCCAAATATTTGCAGGGGTAGCTTTCTTT.

The sample holds a few counts of this clone. This chain uses TRBV4-1 with TRBJ2-1; weak D call: TRBD2 (6 bases). Germline CDR1 is MGHRA and CDR2 is YSYEKL. V lost 0 bases, J lost 8 bases, and 17 bases lay in between. This CDR3 is built from 16 residues. The CDR3: CASSQEELAVNDEQFF. The CDR3 DNA reads as TGCGCCAGCAGCCAAGAGGAACTAGCAGTAAACGATGAGCAGTTCTTC.

This chain uses TRBV7-3 with TRBJ2-3, with 10 bases matching TRBD1. Germline lookup yields CDR1 SGHTA and CDR2 FQGTGA. The CDR3 has 14 amino acids. V shed 5 bases, J shed 7 bases, and the junction held 6 bases outside the gene matches. The CDR3 nucleotides are TGTGCCAGCAGCCTAGGACAGGGGGTGAATACGCAGTATTTT. Translated: CASSLGQGVNTQYF.

The chain recombines TRBV4-1 with TRBJ1-2, with 7 bases aligning to TRBD1. J gave up 3 bases and V 4 bases, and 14 bases lay outside the gene matches. Germline V gives CDR1 MGHRA, CDR2 YSYEKL. This CDR3 has 17 amino acids. CDR3 sequence (DNA): TGCGCCAGCAGCCCCCTAGGTAAGGGGGCATTCGACTATGGCTACACCTTC. It encodes CASSPLGKGAFDYGYTF.

This clone was counted once. The gene calls are TRBV11-2 and TRBJ1-6; D might be TRBD1 (5 bases). Germline assignment: CDR1 SGHAT and CDR2 FQNNGV. This CDR3 spans 14 amino acids. Deletions cut 5 bases from V and 10 bases from J, with 15 bases between. Here the CDR3 DNA reads TGTGCCAGCAGCCGTGGCGGGGCGGGATCACCCCTCCACTTT. Translation gives CASSRGGAGSPLHF.

V and J are TRBV28 and TRBJ1-5; TRBD1 is a possible D gene (5 bases). CDR1 MDHEN and CDR2 SYDVKM come from the germline V gene. The CDR3 runs 13 residues. In DNA form, the CDR3 reads TGTGCAGAGTCAGGGACTCTCAATCAGCCCCAGCATTTT. Encoded protein: CAESGTLNQPQHF.

In its sample, this clone was seen once. This rearrangement joins TRBV5-1 to TRBJ2-1; D might be TRBD2 (5 bases). CDR1 and CDR2 (germline): SGHRS, YFSETQ. Deletions cut 0 bases from V and 2 bases from J, with 6 bases between. This CDR3 contains 14 residues. CDR3 sequence: CASSLVGAYNEQFF. The DNA for the CDR3 is TGCGCCAGCAGCTTGGTGGGAGCCTACAATGAGCAGTTCTTC.

The chain uses TRBV7-2 and TRBJ1-5, with no clear D. Trimming took off 6 bases at V and 4 bases at J, with 10 bases between the two ends. The CDR3 contains 13 residues. Germline V lookup: CDR1 SGHTA, CDR2 FQGNSA. DNA for the CDR3: TGTGCCAGCAGTCTAGCGTTTAATCAGCCCCAGCATTTT. Its translation: CASSLAFNQPQHF.

J is TRBJ1-1 and V is TRBV7-2, with D perhaps matching TRBD1 (6 bases). V lost 7 bases and J lost 1, with 16 bases in between. The germline CDR1 and CDR2 sequences are SGHTA and FQGNSA. The CDR3 consists of 15 residues. The CDR3 spells CASKLSTGANTEAFF. DNA for the CDR3: TGTGCCAGCAAACTTTCGACAGGCGCGAACACTGAAGCTTTCTTT. The whole variable domain, filled in from reference TRBV7-2 and TRBJ1-1, reads GAGVSQSPSNKVTEKGKDVELRCDPISGHTALYWYRQSLGQGLEFLIYFQGNSAPDKSGLPSDRFSAERTGGSVSTLTIQRTQQEDSAVYLCASKLSTGANTEAFFGQGTRLTVV.

The rearrangement uses TRBV18 and TRBJ2-7, with 8 nucleotides matching TRBD1. The CDR3 is made up of 14 amino acids. V lost 6 bases and J lost 5; bases outside the gene matches: 9. The germline V gene encodes CDR1 KGHSH and CDR2 LQKENI. Here the CDR3 DNA reads TGTGCCAGCTCTAGGACAGGGCCAGTCGACGAGCAGTACTTC. Residues: CASSRTGPVDEQYF.

The genes are TRBV7-9 and TRBJ1-4; TRBD1 might be the D (5 bases). The germline V gene has CDR1 SEHNR and CDR2 FQNEAQ (reference sequence). Between the trimmed V and J ends, which lost 5 bases and 4 bases, there was a span of 14 bases. The CDR3 loop spans 15 amino acids. CDR3 DNA: TGTGCCAGCAGCCCCGAAGGGGCGAATAATGAAAAACTGTTTTTT. Translated, it gives CASSPEGANNEKLFF.

The chain carries TRBV11-2 and TRBJ2-1, with TRBD2 as a possible D gene (6 bases). This CDR3 spans 16 amino acids. Germline loops: CDR1 SGHAT, CDR2 FQNNGV. V lost 5 bases to trimming and J lost 3 bases, with 17 bases between them. The CDR3 reads CASSRRGTGIYNEQFF. The CDR3 DNA reads TGTGCCAGCAGCCGACGCGGGACTGGAATCTACAATGAGCAGTTCTTC.

The rearrangement uses TRBV27 and TRBJ1-6; D call uncertain. The germline CDR1 and CDR2 sequences are MNHEY and SMNVEV (reference sequence). The CDR3 has 14 amino acids. The V end lost 3 bases, the J end lost 11 bases, and 14 bases lay between the germline ends. CDR3 sequence reads: CASSFSQMNPPLHF. CDR3 nucleotides: TGTGCCAGCAGTTTTAGCCAGATGAACCCACCCCTCCACTTT.

The chain is built from TRBV11-3 and TRBJ2-3, with 14 bases that match TRBD2. V gave up 5 bases and J gave up 6 bases; unmatched junction bases: 1. CDR3 size: 14 residues. In germline, CDR1 is SGHNT, CDR2 YENEEA. CDR3 in DNA: TGTGCCAGCAGCGGGACTAGCGGGGGTGATACGCAGTATTTT. Its translation: CASSGTSGGDTQYF. Looking up the rest from reference TRBV11-3 and TRBJ2-3 gives the full variable domain: EAGVVQSPRYKIIEKKQPVAFWCNPISGHNTLYWYLQNLGQGPELLIRYENEEAVDDSQLPKDRFSAERLKGVDSTLKIQPAELGDSAVYLCASSGTSGGDTQYFGPGTRLTVL.

The chain has TRBV19 and TRBJ2-6; 10 positions agree with TRBD1. The germline CDR1 and CDR2 sequences are LNHDA and SQIVND (reference sequence). This CDR3 region has 17 residues. With 4 bases clipped from V and 1 base from J, the junction kept 4 bases outside the gene matches. The CDR3, as DNA: TGTGCCAGTAGTAGAGGACAGGGGGTGTCTGGGGCCAACGTCCTGACTTTC. Translated: CASSRGQGVSGANVLTF. Complete variable domain (other parts from reference TRBV19 and TRBJ2-6): DGGITQSPKYLFRKEGQNVTLSCEQNLNHDAMYWYRQDPGQGLRLIYYSQIVNDFQKGDIAEGYSVSREKKESFPLTVTSAQKNPTAFYLCASSRGQGVSGANVLTFGAGSRLTVL.

This clone is a singleton in its sample. The rearrangement links TRBV30 to TRBJ1-3, with D perhaps matching TRBD1 (6 bases). The germline gives CDR1 GTSNPN, CDR2 SVGIG (reference sequence). Trimming cost V 1 base and J 0 bases, with 10 bases left between them. The CDR3 has 15 amino acids. CDR3 in DNA: TGTGCCTGGAGTGACGACAGGCTCTCTGGAAACACCATATATTTT. Protein product: CAWSDDRLSGNTIYF.

V gene TRBV7-9 combines with J gene TRBJ1-3; D may be TRBD1 (6 bases). The CDR3 length is 19 residues. V dropped 4 bases and J dropped 0 bases, with 22 bases sitting between them. Germline V gene data show CDR1 as SEHNR and CDR2 as FQNEAQ (reference sequence). CDR3 in DNA: TGTGCCAGCAGCTATGGAACAGGGAGGGGAGTCAGCTCTGGAAACACCATATATTTT. Residues: CASSYGTGRGVSSGNTIYF.

This chain joins TRBV4-3 and TRBJ1-2; tentative D call: TRBD1 (6 bases). V lost 0 bases to trimming and J lost 7 bases, with 12 bases between them. Germline V lookup: CDR1 LGHNA, CDR2 YSLEER. The CDR3 consists of 14 residues. The CDR3 DNA is TGCGCCAGCAGCCAAGATAGGGGGAGCCGTGGCTACACCTTC. This sequence encodes CASSQDRGSRGYTF.

V usage is TRBV30 and J usage is TRBJ1-2; TRBD1 matches 8 bases. The germline CDR1 and CDR2 sequences are GTSNPN and SVGIG (reference sequence). CDR3 length: 12 amino acids. V trimming: 0 bases; J trimming: 8 bases; junction bases outside the gene matches: 2. DNA of the CDR3: TGTGCCTGGAGTGTACAGGGGGAGGGCTACACCTTC. Its translation: CAWSVQGEGYTF.

The V gene is TRBV7-8, the J gene TRBJ2-7, with 7 positions matching TRBD2. The CDR3 loop spans 12 amino acids. The V and J ends lost 5 bases and 7 bases, in that order; junction bases with no gene match: 5. Germline CDR1 and CDR2: SGHVS and FQNEAQ. The CDR3: CASSPGGLEQYF. CDR3 nucleotide sequence: TGTGCCAGCAGCCCGGGGGGTTTGGAGCAGTACTTC.

The CDR3 spells CASSQSQGTYEQYF. The CDR3 DNA is TGCGCCAGCAGCCAATCACAGGGGACCTACGAGCAGTACTTC. The J gene is TRBJ2-7, the V gene TRBV4-3; TRBD1 matches 7 bases. J was trimmed by 2 bases and V by 2 bases; bases with no gene match: 3. CDR1 and CDR2 from the germline V gene are LGHNA and YSLEER. The CDR3 has 14 residues.

The V and J genes are TRBV7-8 and TRBJ2-5; D may be TRBD1 (5 bases). Germline-derived CDR1 and CDR2 are SGHVS and FQNEAQ. V was pared by 1 base and J by 4 bases, with 16 bases between. The CDR3 totals 16 residues. Here the CDR3 DNA reads TGTGCCAGCAGCTTAGTTCGGGTTGGCCAGGGAGAGACCCAGTACTTC. Its translation: CASSLVRVGQGETQYF.

The gene calls are TRBV6-5 and TRBJ2-1; D is unresolved. The CDR3 extends over 14 amino acids. Trimming pared 5 bases from V and 0 bases from J, leaving 8 bases between. From germline, CDR1 is MNHEY and CDR2 SVGAGI. This CDR3 reads CASSPDSSYNEQFF. In nucleotides, the CDR3 is TGTGCCAGCAGTCCCGATAGCTCCTACAATGAGCAGTTCTTC.